These 12 T cell receptor beta chains came from one sample sequenced in a study of T cell changes during pregnancy in multiple sclerosis. Assay: immunoSEQ multiplex PCR; the TCRdb copy retains only in-frame clones and omits some. The sample lists 60,000 to 90,000 clones, roughly 92% occurring once. The specimen comprised peripheral blood, sampled in the first trimester of pregnancy. The receptors were gathered from a female donor in good health, enrolled as a control in a pregnancy study.

The chain joins TRBV5-1 to TRBJ1-1, with 11 bases fitting TRBD1. The length of the CDR3 is 15 residues. The germline gives CDR1 SGHRS, CDR2 YFSETQ. The V and J ends lost 4 bases and 5 bases, in that order; junction bases with no gene match: 7. CDR3 sequence reads: CASSQGTGGVTEAFF. As DNA, the CDR3 is TGCGCCAGCAGCCAGGGGACAGGGGGTGTAACTGAAGCTTTCTTT.

The V gene is TRBV30, the J gene TRBJ1-2, with D maybe TRBD1 (5 bases). Germline CDR1 and CDR2: GTSNPN and SVGIG (reference sequence). The CDR3 spans 14 residues. V lost 5 bases and J lost 0, with 13 bases in between. The CDR3 sequence is CAWVRQGTNYGYTF. For the CDR3, the DNA is TGTGCCTGGGTCCGGCAGGGAACTAACTATGGCTACACCTTC.

This chain links TRBV7-9 with TRBJ2-3; possibly TRBD2 for D (6 bases). Trimming cost V 5 bases and J 3 bases, with 15 bases left between them. This CDR3 comprises 15 residues. Germline V CDR1 and CDR2: SEHNR, FQNEAQ (reference sequence). CDR3 nucleotide sequence: TGTGCCAGCAGCCTCCTGGTAGGAGGGACAGATACGCAGTATTTT. Protein product: CASSLLVGGTDTQYF. The full variable domain, with the rest looked up from reference TRBV7-9 and TRBJ2-3, is DTGVSQNPRHKITKRGQNVTFRCDPISEHNRLYWYRQTLGQGPEFLTYFQNEAQLEKSRLLSDRFSAERPKGSFSTLEIQRTEQGDSAMYLCASSLLVGGTDTQYFGPGTRLTVL.

The chain is built from TRBV5-5 and TRBJ2-7, with D hard to call. The germline V gene encodes CDR1 SGHKS and CDR2 YYEKEE (reference sequence). This CDR3 is 13 amino acids long. V gave up 4 bases and J gave up 2 bases, with 10 bases separating them. CDR3 nucleotide sequence: TGTGCCAGCAGCATTACACCTCCCTACGAGCAGTACTTC. Amino acids: CASSITPPYEQYF.

The V gene is TRBV15, the J gene TRBJ2-7; maybe TRBD1 (5 bases). Trimming removed 5 bases from V and 2 bases from J, with 13 bases in between. This CDR3 region has 14 residues. CDR1 and CDR2 from the germline V gene are LNHNV and YYDKDF (reference sequence). The CDR3 is CATSLVEGAYEQYF. CDR3 nucleotide sequence: TGTGCCACCAGCTTAGTTGAAGGGGCCTACGAGCAGTACTTC.

The genes are TRBV5-8 and TRBJ1-4; the D is unclear. V shed 4 bases and J shed 8 bases, with 12 bases lying between them. Germline V CDR1 and CDR2: SGHTS, YDEGEE. The CDR3 loop spans 13 amino acids. The CDR3 spells CASSPHSEEKLFF. As DNA, the CDR3 is TGTGCCAGCAGCCCCCACTCGGAGGAAAAACTGTTTTTT.

The gene calls are TRBV18 and TRBJ2-5; no clear D gene. The CDR3 extends over 13 amino acids. Germline V lookup: CDR1 KGHSH, CDR2 LQKENI. With 2 bases removed from V and 4 bases from J, the gap between germline ends came to 8 bases. In DNA form, the CDR3 reads TGTGCCAGCTCACCAAAGCCGGGAGAGACCCAGTACTTC. It is translated as CASSPKPGETQYF.

V gene TRBV19 combines with J gene TRBJ1-5; TRBD1 matches 7 bases. From germline, CDR1 is LNHDA and CDR2 SQIVND (reference sequence). The junction had 4 bases not matched to a gene; V was cut back by 0 bases and J by 5 bases. CDR3 length: 15 residues. The CDR3 is CASSIEDRLYQPQHF. Here the CDR3 DNA reads TGTGCCAGTAGTATAGAGGACAGGCTCTATCAGCCCCAGCATTTT.

The chain is built from TRBV2 and TRBJ1-3, with D possibly TRBD1 on 5 matching bases. The CDR3 totals 12 residues. Germline assignment: CDR1 SNHLY and CDR2 FYNNEI. The V gene lost 10 bases and the J gene lost 2 bases, with 9 bases spanning the gap. For the CDR3, the DNA is TGTGCCACCAGACAGACTGGAAACACCATATATTTT. Encoded protein: CATRQTGNTIYF. Combining the CDR3 with reference TRBV2 and TRBJ1-3 gives the whole variable domain EPEVTQTPSHQVTQMGQEVILRCVPISNHLYFYWYRQILGQKVEFLVSFYNNEISEKSEIFDDQFSVERPDGSNFTLKIRSTKLEDSAMYFCATRQTGNTIYFGEGSWLTVV.

The chain uses TRBV11-2 and TRBJ2-7, with a possible D match to TRBD2 (6 bases). The CDR3 has 16 residues. Trimming pared 3 bases from V and 4 bases from J, leaving 19 bases between. In germline, CDR1 is SGHAT, CDR2 FQNNGV. The CDR3 DNA reads as TGTGCCAGCAGCTTGTTCCTATCGGGAGTAGGGTACGAGCAGTACTTC. Translation gives CASSLFLSGVGYEQYF.

This chain uses TRBV11-2 with TRBJ2-2; the D gene is possibly TRBD2 (5 bases). Germline-derived CDR1 and CDR2 are SGHAT and FQNNGV. V was trimmed by 5 bases and J by 4 bases, leaving 11 bases between them. This CDR3 has 14 amino acids. The CDR3 DNA reads as TGTGCCAGCAGCCGGGATTTAGGCACCGGGGAGCTGTTTTTT. This translates into CASSRDLGTGELFF.

V and J are TRBV10-1 and TRBJ2-7; a possible D gene is TRBD1 (6 bases). V was clipped by 6 bases and J by 0 bases, with 18 bases between them. Germline loops: CDR1 WNHNN, CDR2 SYGVQD (reference sequence). There are 16 residues in the CDR3. This CDR3 is CASSSPPGQYSYEQYF. The CDR3 nucleotides are TGCGCCAGCAGCTCGCCCCCCGGACAGTACTCCTACGAGCAGTACTTC.